This T cell receptor beta chain derives from a study of cytomegalovirus exposure and HLA in healthy donors. Study in general: Unique TCRs numbering some 80 million, obtained from HLA-typed donors, made up an early data release.

PCR primers comprised 60 Vbeta and 13 Jbeta primers. Repertoires were generated with immunoSEQ multiplex PCR, while TCRdb's copy carries only in-frame clones and drops some. The profile shows about 190,000 clones, 75% to 90% of them singletons. Broader study findings: The authors listed roughly 150 TCR beta chains as cytomegalovirus-associated. The study reported that TCR beta sequences accurately predicted HLA-A and HLA-B alleles in most subjects. An observed cluster of highly shared sequence variants was recorded as a likely sequencing artifact.

About this clone itself: Its antigen is currently unknown.

The germline V gene has CDR1 SGHAT and CDR2 FQNNGV. The CDR3 covers 16 residues. The receptor was derived from a man between 25 and 39 years old in good health and CMV-seronegative. The chain is built from TRBV11-2 and TRBJ2-5, with 9 bases fitting TRBD2. The DNA end is more similar to TRBJ2-7, so the J call may be wrong. Sequenced: PBMCs. CDR3 amino acids: CASSLEGSGGPYEQYF. CDR3 coding DNA: TGTGCCAGCAGCTTAGAAGGTAGCGGGGGACCCTACGAGCAGTACTTC.